These 7 T cell receptor beta chains came from one sample sequenced in a study of cytomegalovirus exposure and HLA in healthy donors. Primers for the PCR totalled 60 Vbeta and 13 Jbeta. Sequencing used immunoSEQ multiplex PCR; TCRdb keeps in-frame clones, though not all of them. In the table there are about 200,000 clones, 70% to 80% of which are singletons. The sample comprised PBMCs. The source of these receptors is a woman aged 25 to 45 in good health and CMV-seronegative.

The V call is TRBV28, the J call TRBJ2-6; D not certain. The germline CDR1 and CDR2 sequences are MDHEN and SYDVKM. CDR3 length: 13 residues. V dropped 2 bases and J dropped 5 bases, with 4 bases sitting between them. CDR3 sequence reads: CASSLHRANVLTF. CDR3 in DNA: TGTGCCAGCAGTTTACACAGGGCCAACGTCCTGACTTTC.

The V call is TRBV19, the J call TRBJ1-2, with a possible D match to TRBD1 (6 bases). The V and J ends lost 3 bases and 1 base respectively, with 6 bases between them. Germline assignment: CDR1 LNHDA and CDR2 SQIVND (reference sequence). The CDR3 runs 13 residues. CDR3 sequence reads: CASSMDSNYGYTF. The CDR3 DNA reads as TGTGCCAGTAGTATGGACAGTAACTATGGCTACACCTTC. Full variable domain (outside the CDR3, taken from reference TRBV19 and TRBJ1-2): DGGITQSPKYLFRKEGQNVTLSCEQNLNHDAMYWYRQDPGQGLRLIYYSQIVNDFQKGDIAEGYSVSREKKESFPLTVTSAQKNPTAFYLCASSMDSNYGYTFGSGTRLTVV.

The chain has TRBV5-5 and TRBJ2-7, with a possible D match to TRBD1 (5 bases). The CDR3 covers 15 residues. Trimming took 0 bases from V and 2 from J, leaving 12 bases between them. The V gene's germline CDR1 is SGHKS and CDR2 YYEKEE (reference sequence). The CDR3 is CASSLEAGNAYEQYF. DNA for the CDR3: TGTGCCAGCAGCTTGGAAGCAGGGAACGCCTACGAGCAGTACTTC.

The chain uses TRBV9 and TRBJ1-2; D is possibly TRBD1 (5 bases). This CDR3 is built from 15 residues. Germline V lookup: CDR1 SGDLS, CDR2 YYNGEE. Trimming took off 0 bases at V and 0 bases at J, with 9 bases between the two ends. The CDR3 is CASSVGGGSNYGYTF. In DNA form, the CDR3 reads TGTGCCAGCAGCGTAGGGGGGGGTTCTAACTATGGCTACACCTTC.

The rearrangement uses TRBV21-1 and TRBJ2-2; no DNA check was done on the table's D call, TRBD2. TRBV21-1 is assigned pseudogene status. CDR3 length equals 17 residues. The CDR3 sequence: CASSDWTSGANTGELFF. The CDR3 DNA sequence: TGTGCCAGCAGCGACTGGACTAGCGGAGCGAACACCGGGGAGCTGTTTTTT.

J is TRBJ1-1 and V is TRBV7-9; D ambiguous. This CDR3 is built from 13 residues. From germline, CDR1 is SEHNR and CDR2 FQNEAQ (reference sequence). V was clipped by 3 bases and J by 5 bases, with 10 bases between them. The DNA for the CDR3 is TGTGCCAGCAGCTTTTCCGGGAGTACTGAAGCTTTCTTT. This encodes CASSFSGSTEAFF.

This clone appeared once. The V gene is TRBV21-1, the J gene TRBJ2-5; the table's TRBD1 call for D was not verified on the DNA. TRBV21-1 is assigned pseudogene status. The CDR3 consists of 13 residues. The CDR3 protein is CASSKDRGGFLYF. The CDR3, as DNA: TGTGCCAGCAGCAAGGACAGGGGGGGATTCTTATACTTC.